This is a list of T cell receptor beta chains from one sample in a study of graft-versus-host responses after intestinal transplantation. The method was immunoSEQ multiplex PCR; TCRdb's version includes in-frame clones alone and lacks a portion of them. This sample has about 120,000 clones, with over 75% found just once. Antigens of these TCRs are unknown. Sequencing used unstimulated CD4+ T cells sorted from spleen or lymph node cells, obtained before intestinal transplant. These receptor sequences come from a human donor who received an intestinal transplant. The CDR3 runs from the conserved cysteine through the conserved F or W. The D gene is left open where the match is weak. Rows give clone size only sometimes, using once, few, many, or a class for an expanded clone.

V gene: TRBV6-1; clone size: .; D gene: .; J gene: TRBJ1-4; CDR3 protein: CASSEAPREKLFF; CDR3 DNA: TGTGCCAGCAGTGAAGCCCCCAGAGAAAAACTGTTTTTT
V gene: TRBV9; clone size: once; D gene: TRBD1; J gene: TRBJ1-6; CDR3 protein: CASSVGRTGDNSPLHF; CDR3 DNA: TGTGCCAGCAGCGTAGGTCGGACAGGGGATAATTCACCCCTCCACTTT
V gene: TRBV18; clone size: .; D gene: TRBD1; J gene: TRBJ2-3; CDR3 protein: CASSRGTGGARGTDTQYF; CDR3 DNA: TGTGCCAGCTCACGGGGGACAGGGGGCGCAAGGGGCACAGATACGCAGTATTTT
V gene: TRBV28; clone size: .; D gene: TRBD1; J gene: TRBJ2-5; CDR3 protein: CASSSLHQIKNRGFGQETQYF; CDR3 DNA: TGTGCCAGCAGTTCACTCCATCAAATAAAAAACAGGGGCTTTGGTCAAGAGACCCAGTACTTC
V gene: TRBV7-2; clone size: .; D gene: .; J gene: TRBJ2-3; CDR3 protein: CASIPAGQLTDTQYF; CDR3 DNA: TGTGCCAGCATCCCGGCTGGACAGCTCACAGATACGCAGTATTTT
V gene: TRBV27; clone size: .; D gene: .; J gene: TRBJ2-5; CDR3 protein: CASSPSWAQETQYF; CDR3 DNA: TGTGCCAGCAGTCCCTCATGGGCCCAAGAGACCCAGTACTTC
V gene: TRBV5-5; clone size: .; D gene: .; J gene: TRBJ2-7; CDR3 protein: CASSLDRTYEQYF; CDR3 DNA: TGTGCCAGCAGCCTGGACAGAACCTACGAGCAGTACTTC
V gene: TRBV5-1; clone size: .; D gene: .; J gene: TRBJ1-2; CDR3 protein: CASSLEQGGYTF; CDR3 DNA: TGCGCCAGCAGCTTGGAGCAGGGTGGCTACACCTTC
V gene: TRBV10-1; clone size: .; D gene: TRBD2; J gene: TRBJ2-5; CDR3 protein: CASSGDSGDQETQYF; CDR3 DNA: TGCGCCAGCAGTGGGGATAGCGGGGACCAAGAGACCCAGTACTTC
V gene: TRBV5-1; clone size: .; D gene: .; J gene: TRBJ2-7; CDR3 protein: CASSLYARSGTYEQYF; CDR3 DNA: TGCGCCAGCAGCTTGTACGCTAGGAGCGGTACCTACGAGCAGTACTTC
V gene: TRBV7-2; clone size: .; D gene: .; J gene: TRBJ1-3; CDR3 protein: CASSGQAHSGNTIYF; CDR3 DNA: TGTGCCAGCAGCGGTCAGGCTCACTCTGGAAACACCATATATTTT
V gene: TRBV5-1; clone size: .; D gene: TRBD2; J gene: TRBJ2-7; CDR3 protein: CASSSRLAGGPYEQYF; CDR3 DNA: TGCGCCAGCAGCTCCCGACTAGCGGGGGGTCCCTACGAGCAGTACTTC
V gene: TRBV7-9; clone size: .; D gene: TRBD2; J gene: TRBJ2-1; CDR3 protein: CASSFVPGTRQFF; CDR3 DNA: TGTGCCAGCAGCTTTGTTCCCGGGACTAGACAGTTCTTC
V gene: TRBV19; clone size: .; D gene: .; J gene: TRBJ2-3; CDR3 protein: CASRIRGRDTQYF; CDR3 DNA: TGTGCCAGTAGGATACGGGGAAGGGATACGCAGTATTTT
V gene: TRBV5-6; clone size: .; D gene: TRBD1; J gene: TRBJ1-2; CDR3 protein: CASSLEGAPYGYTF; CDR3 DNA: TGTGCCAGCAGCTTGGAGGGGGCGCCATATGGCTACACCTTC
V gene: TRBV5-5; clone size: .; D gene: TRBD2; J gene: TRBJ2-5; CDR3 protein: CASSLGLAGALGKTQYF; CDR3 DNA: TGTGCCAGCAGCTTGGGACTAGCGGGGGCATTGGGGAAGACCCAGTACTTC
V gene: TRBV6-5; clone size: .; D gene: TRBD1; J gene: TRBJ1-3; CDR3 protein: CASSYDRGGNTIYF; CDR3 DNA: TGTGCCAGCAGTTATGACAGGGGAGGAAACACCATATATTTT
V gene: TRBV6-1; clone size: .; D gene: .; J gene: TRBJ1-1; CDR3 protein: CASRFDMNTEAFF; CDR3 DNA: TGTGCCAGCAGGTTCGACATGAACACTGAAGCTTTCTTT
V gene: TRBV7-6; clone size: once; D gene: .; J gene: TRBJ1-5; CDR3 protein: CASSRGVNQPQHF; CDR3 DNA: TGTGCCAGCAGCCGGGGGGTCAATCAGCCCCAGCATTTT
V gene: TRBV5-1; clone size: .; D gene: TRBD2; J gene: TRBJ2-1; CDR3 protein: CASSGASGGDSSEQFF; CDR3 DNA: TGCGCCAGCAGCGGGGCTAGCGGGGGGGATTCAAGCGAGCAGTTCTTC
V gene: TRBV7-2; clone size: .; D gene: .; J gene: TRBJ2-1; CDR3 protein: CASSLGPGAYNEQFF; CDR3 DNA: TGTGCCAGCAGCTTAGGGCCAGGGGCCTACAATGAGCAGTTCTTC
V gene: TRBV6-6; clone size: .; D gene: TRBD1; J gene: TRBJ1-2; CDR3 protein: CASSYMTGGNYGYTF; CDR3 DNA: TGTGCCAGCAGTTACATGACAGGGGGTAACTATGGCTACACCTTC
V gene: TRBV19; clone size: .; D gene: TRBD1; J gene: TRBJ1-4; CDR3 protein: CASSIHRGGEKLFF; CDR3 DNA: TGTGCCAGTAGTATCCACAGGGGAGGCGAAAAACTGTTTTTT
V gene: TRBV27; clone size: .; D gene: TRBD1; J gene: TRBJ2-5; CDR3 protein: CASSWDSRETQYF; CDR3 DNA: TGTGCCAGCAGTTGGGACAGCCGAGAGACCCAGTACTTC
V gene: TRBV4-2; clone size: .; D gene: .; J gene: TRBJ1-1; CDR3 protein: CASSPGGRIKMNTEAFF; CDR3 DNA: TGTGCCAGCAGCCCCGGAGGACGGATTAAAATGAACACTGAAGCTTTCTTT
V gene: TRBV6-5; clone size: few; D gene: TRBD1; J gene: TRBJ2-7; CDR3 protein: CASSSGGYEQYF; CDR3 DNA: TGTGCCAGCAGTTCAGGGGGCTACGAGCAGTACTTC
V gene: TRBV5-1; clone size: once; D gene: .; J gene: TRBJ2-2; CDR3 protein: CASSSEPDTGELFF; CDR3 DNA: TGCGCCAGCAGCTCAGAACCAGACACCGGGGAGCTGTTTTTT
V gene: TRBV29-1; clone size: .; D gene: TRBD2; J gene: TRBJ2-7; CDR3 protein: CSVTSGGSYEQYF; CDR3 DNA: TGCAGCGTGACTAGCGGGGGATCCTACGAGCAGTACTTC
V gene: TRBV30; clone size: .; D gene: .; J gene: TRBJ1-5; CDR3 protein: CAWGRGGSNQPQHF; CDR3 DNA: TGTGCCTGGGGCAGGGGTGGTAGCAATCAGCCCCAGCATTTT
V gene: TRBV13; clone size: .; D gene: TRBD2; J gene: TRBJ2-4; CDR3 protein: CASSSGLAGPVSIQYF; CDR3 DNA: TGTGCCAGCAGCTCCGGACTAGCGGGGCCCGTGTCTATTCAGTACTTC
V gene: TRBV30; clone size: once; D gene: .; J gene: TRBJ2-7; CDR3 protein: CAWSTRGNYEQYF; CDR3 DNA: TGTGCCTGGAGTACCAGGGGAAACTACGAGCAGTACTTC
V gene: TRBV15; clone size: .; D gene: .; J gene: TRBJ2-1; CDR3 protein: CATSTRFLGPGGRYNEQFF; CDR3 DNA: TGTGCCACCAGCACCAGATTCTTAGGGCCTGGAGGTAGATACAATGAGCAGTTCTTC
V gene: TRBV5-1; clone size: once; D gene: .; J gene: TRBJ2-3; CDR3 protein: CASSPQGATQYF; CDR3 DNA: TGCGCCAGCAGCCCACAGGGAGCTACGCAGTATTTT
V gene: TRBV7-9; clone size: .; D gene: .; J gene: TRBJ1-2; CDR3 protein: CASSLGTPGYTF; CDR3 DNA: TGTGCCAGCAGCTTAGGGACTCCGGGCTACACCTTC
V gene: TRBV29-1; clone size: .; D gene: .; J gene: TRBJ2-1; CDR3 protein: CSVAPQHSYNEQFF; CDR3 DNA: TGCAGCGTTGCCCCGCAACACTCCTACAATGAGCAGTTCTTC
V gene: TRBV7-2; clone size: .; D gene: .; J gene: TRBJ1-1; CDR3 protein: CASRLDGPNTEAFF; CDR3 DNA: TGTGCCAGCAGACTAGACGGACCGAACACTGAAGCTTTCTTT
V gene: TRBV7-2; clone size: .; D gene: TRBD2; J gene: TRBJ2-5; CDR3 protein: CASSFRGGRETQYF; CDR3 DNA: TGTGCCAGCAGCTTCCGGGGGGGCAGGGAGACCCAGTACTTC
V gene: TRBV30; clone size: .; D gene: .; J gene: TRBJ1-2; CDR3 protein: CAWSVSQGYGYTF; CDR3 DNA: TGTGCCTGGAGTGTATCCCAGGGCTATGGCTACACCTTC
V gene: TRBV27; clone size: .; D gene: .; J gene: TRBJ2-1; CDR3 protein: CANPPNNEQFF; CDR3 DNA: TGTGCCAACCCACCTAACAATGAGCAGTTCTTC
V gene: TRBV2; clone size: .; D gene: .; J gene: TRBJ2-4; CDR3 protein: CASSALGGGIQYF; CDR3 DNA: TGTGCCAGCAGTGCGCTAGGGGGGGGCATTCAGTACTTC
V gene: TRBV29-1; clone size: .; D gene: .; J gene: TRBJ2-3; CDR3 protein: CSGGLPDTQYF; CDR3 DNA: TGCAGCGGGGGACTGCCAGATACGCAGTATTTT
V gene: TRBV4-1; clone size: .; D gene: .; J gene: TRBJ1-4; CDR3 protein: CASSGQYNEKLFF; CDR3 DNA: TGCGCCAGCAGCGGACAGTATAATGAAAAACTGTTTTTT
V gene: TRBV6-5; clone size: .; D gene: TRBD1; J gene: TRBJ2-2; CDR3 protein: CASSSGQGKLFF; CDR3 DNA: TGTGCCAGCAGTTCCGGACAGGGAAAGCTGTTTTTT
V gene: TRBV30; clone size: .; D gene: TRBD1; J gene: TRBJ1-3; CDR3 protein: CAWSAWRVGGADSWGNTIYF; CDR3 DNA: TGTGCCTGGAGCGCATGGCGAGTAGGGGGCGCAGACTCTTGGGGAAACACCATATATTTT
V gene: TRBV5-8; clone size: .; D gene: .; J gene: TRBJ2-5; CDR3 protein: CASSLTVLETQYF; CDR3 DNA: TGTGCCAGCAGCTTAACAGTGTTGGAGACCCAGTACTTC
V gene: TRBV7-2; clone size: .; D gene: TRBD1; J gene: TRBJ1-5; CDR3 protein: CASSYSGTESNQPQHF; CDR3 DNA: TGTGCCAGCAGTTACTCCGGGACAGAGAGCAATCAGCCCCAGCATTTT
V gene: TRBV18; clone size: .; D gene: .; J gene: TRBJ2-1; CDR3 protein: CASSPRGGRGQFF; CDR3 DNA: TGTGCCAGCTCACCACGTGGGGGCAGGGGGCAGTTCTTC
V gene: TRBV19; clone size: .; D gene: TRBD1; J gene: TRBJ1-1; CDR3 protein: CASRIIPTGGTEAFF; CDR3 DNA: TGTGCCAGTAGGATAATACCAACAGGGGGCACTGAAGCTTTCTTT